This record concerns one T cell receptor beta chain sequence. This entry comes from a study of technical replicates of blood from a few donors. V was trimmed by 7 bases and J by 3 bases, leaving 16 bases between them. The CDR3 sequence is 14 residues long. Germline-derived CDR1 and CDR2 are MNHNS and SASEGT. TCRdb keeps only in-frame clones here, not all; method: immunoSEQ multiplex PCR. The sample holds approximately 70,000 clones; roughly 95% are singletons and the top ten take about 0.22%. The sequence derives from a human donor in good health. The rearrangement joins TRBV6-1 to TRBJ2-7, with TRBD2 as a possible D gene (6 bases). The specimen was T cells isolated from PBMCs. The CDR3 reads CASTRGTYFYEQYF. CDR3 nucleotide sequence: TGTGCCAGCACCCGGGGGACCTATTTCTACGAGCAGTACTTC.